The 12 T cell receptor beta chains in this list originate from one sample, sequenced in a study of blood T cells in healthy people across ages. A second about 7 to 12 cycle PCR used barcoded and J-beta primers. TCRdb re-called the 5' RACE reads through MiXCR, storing one row per CDR3 protein. In the table there are hundreds of thousands of distinct CDR3 sequences, 20% to 25% of which are singletons. What was sequenced was blood. The receptors derive from an older man in good health.

The rearrangement links TRBV29-1 to TRBJ2-5; 11 bases line up with TRBD2. The DNA end favors TRBJ2-1, so the J call may be wrong. CDR3 length: 14 residues. CDR1 SQVTM and CDR2 ANQGSEA come from the germline V gene. The CDR3 sequence is CSDGTSGVNNEQFF. CDR3 DNA: TGCAGCGACGGGACTAGCGGAGTCAACAATGAGCAGTTCTTC.

The chain links TRBV5-1 to TRBJ2-3; TRBD2 aligns across 7 bases. The J segment lost 0 bases and the V segment lost 4 bases, leaving 5 bases of the junction unmatched. Germline-derived CDR1 and CDR2 are SGHRS and YFSETQ. The CDR3 is 15 amino acids. The CDR3 loop is CASSGAGTSTDTQYF. The CDR3, as DNA: TGCGCCAGCAGCGGAGCGGGAACTAGCACAGATACGCAGTATTTT. The full variable domain, in which reference TRBV5-1 and TRBJ2-3 provide the parts outside the CDR3, is KAGVTQTPRYLIKTRGQQVTLSCSPISGHRSVSWYQQTPGQGLQFLFEYFSETQRNKGNFPGRFSGRQFSNSRSEMNVSTLELGDSALYLCASSGAGTSTDTQYFGPGTRLTVL.

This clonotype was counted only a few times. As the CDR3 is not closed by the conserved phenylalanine or tryptophan, this likely results from a read error. This chain connects TRBV5-1 to TRBJ1-1, with D possibly being TRBD1 (6 bases). The CDR3 is made up of 15 amino acids. Germline V gives CDR1 SGHRS, CDR2 YFSETQ. The V gene lost 0 bases and the J gene lost 2 bases, with 11 bases spanning the gap. In DNA form, the CDR3 reads TGCGCCAGCAGCTTGGGTGGAGGGGGTAACACTGAAGCTTTCTCT. This gives the protein CASSLGGGGNTEAFS.

V is TRBV18 and J is TRBJ2-4, with 9 positions matching TRBD2. J was trimmed by 0 bases and V by 3 bases; bases with no gene match: 6. Germline V gene data show CDR1 as KGHSH and CDR2 as LQKENI. The CDR3 has 17 amino acids. The CDR3 coding sequence is TGTGCCAGCTCACCCCGACTAGCGGAGTTAGCCAAAAACATTCAGTACTTC. Encoded protein: CASSPRLAELAKNIQYF.

V and J are TRBV28 and TRBJ2-7; a weak D match, TRBD2 (6 bases). The CDR3 is made up of 15 amino acids. Trimming left V 6 bases short and J 4 bases short, with 19 bases between. The germline CDR1 and CDR2 sequences are MDHEN and SYDVKM. The CDR3 coding sequence is TGTGCCAGCAGCTACCCCCAGGTCGGGGGATACGAGCAGTACTTC. It translates to CASSYPQVGGYEQYF. Full variable domain (rest looked up from reference TRBV28 and TRBJ2-7): DVKVTQSSRYLVKRTGEKVFLECVQDMDHENMFWYRQDPGLGLRLIYFSYDVKMKEKGDIPEGYSVSREKKERFSLILESASTNQTSMYLCASSYPQVGGYEQYFGPGTRLTVT.

This clonotype was counted between two and nine times. This sequence joins TRBV4-1 and TRBJ2-1; 11 bases map to TRBD1. Germline loops: CDR1 MGHRA, CDR2 YSYEKL. This CDR3 is 15 amino acids long. V lost 0 bases and J lost 9; bases outside the gene matches: 4. CDR3 coding DNA: TGCGCCAGCAGCCAAGAGGGACAGGGGGTTTCTGAGCAGTTCTTC. This sequence encodes CASSQEGQGVSEQFF.

V usage is TRBV3-1 and J usage is TRBJ2-1, with D possibly being TRBD2 (5 bases). This CDR3 comprises 11 residues. Germline lookup yields CDR1 LGHDT and CDR2 YNNKEL (reference sequence). The V and J ends lost 5 bases and 9 bases respectively, with 8 bases between them. The CDR3 loop reads CASSKEAEQFF. The CDR3 bases are TGTGCCAGCAGCAAGGAGGCTGAGCAGTTCTTC.

This chain links TRBV7-3 with TRBJ2-5, with 10 bases identical to TRBD2. The CDR3 totals 16 residues. From germline, CDR1 is SGHTA and CDR2 FQGTGA. Trimming cost V 4 bases and J 1 base; bases outside gene matches: 6. The CDR3 DNA follows: TGTGCCAGCAGCTCCGGTGTAGCGGGAGGCCAAGAGACCCAGTACTTC. Its translation is CASSSGVAGGQETQYF.

The chain is built from TRBV6-1 and TRBJ1-4; 9 nucleotides align to TRBD1. From germline, CDR1 is MNHNS and CDR2 SASEGT. The CDR3 covers 16 residues. Trimming cost V 5 bases and J 4 bases; bases outside gene matches: 8. In DNA, the CDR3 is TGTGCCAGCAGTAGGACAGGGGTCGGGAGTAATGAAAAACTGTTTTTT. It is translated as CASSRTGVGSNEKLFF.

This clonotype occurred a few times. An end of the junction does not agree with germline; a read error may underlie this. The chain recombines TRBV27 with TRBJ2-7, with D possibly being TRBD1 or TRBD2 (6 bases each). CDR1 is MNHEY and CDR2 is SMNVEV in the germline V gene (reference sequence). The CDR3 runs to 17 residues. The CDR3, as DNA: TGTGCCAGCAGTTTTAGGGGGGATAACAGGGCGTCCTACAAGCAGTACTTC. Translating gives CASSFRGDNRASYKQYF.

This sequence joins TRBV7-9 and TRBJ2-3; D unresolved. The CDR3 covers 13 residues. The V and J ends lost 7 bases and 6 bases respectively, with 14 bases between them. Per germline, CDR1 SEHNR and CDR2 FQNEAQ (reference sequence). The CDR3 DNA reads TGTGCCAGCACCAAAAACTCGGAGGATACGCAGTATTTT. Protein sequence: CASTKNSEDTQYF.

This clonotype was observed a handful of times. This chain links TRBV5-1 with TRBJ2-5; 7 positions match TRBD1. Unmatched junction bases numbered 4, after V lost 2 bases and J lost 3 bases. This CDR3 is 14 amino acids long. The germline CDR1 and CDR2 sequences are SGHRS and YFSETQ. CDR3 region: CASSFGQEKETQYF. DNA for the CDR3: TGCGCCAGCAGCTTCGGACAGGAGAAAGAGACCCAGTACTTC.